These T cell receptor beta chains were read from a single sample in a study of blood T cells in healthy people across ages. TCRdb called the 5' RACE reads again in MiXCR, with one record for every CDR3 protein. The sample includes more than 1.4 million distinct CDR3 sequences, about 40% of them seen just once. The sample consisted of blood. Receptors originate from a young woman in good health. CDR3s include the opening cysteine and the closing phenylalanine or tryptophan. D genes are given only for firm matches. Clone size, where shown, is once, few, many, or a class for clones that have expanded.

v_gene: TRBV6-5; j_gene: TRBJ1-1; d_gene: NA; abundance: NA; CDR3nt: TGTGCCAGCAGTTACTCCCCCGCGGGGTTGACTGAAGCTTTCTTT; CDR3aa: CASSYSPAGLTEAFF
v_gene: TRBV20-1; j_gene: TRBJ2-7; d_gene: NA; abundance: NA; CDR3nt: TGCAGTGCTCGGGGCCTCCGCTCCCTTACCTACGAGCAGTACTTC; CDR3aa: CSARGLRSLTYEQYF
v_gene: TRBV28; j_gene: TRBJ2-3; d_gene: TRBD2; abundance: few; CDR3nt: TGTGCCAGCAGTTCTGGGGGGGGAGGAGGAGATACGCAGTATTTT; CDR3aa: CASSSGGGGGDTQYF
v_gene: TRBV12-3/TRBV12-4; j_gene: TRBJ2-1; d_gene: TRBD2; abundance: once; CDR3nt: TGTGCCAGCAGTTTAACTCCCGGGGCGGGCGGGGGGTACTACAATGAGCAGTTCTTC; CDR3aa: CASSLTPGAGGGYYNEQFF
v_gene: TRBV4-2; j_gene: TRBJ2-7; d_gene: TRBD2; abundance: few; CDR3nt: TGTGCCAGCAGCCAAGAGAGCGGGGGGGCCTACGAGCAGTACTTC; CDR3aa: CASSQESGGAYEQYF
v_gene: TRBV6-6; j_gene: TRBJ2-7; d_gene: NA; abundance: NA; CDR3nt: TGTGCCAGCAGTTCCCCGGACATCCATCCCTACGAGCAGTACTTC; CDR3aa: CASSSPDIHPYEQYF
v_gene: TRBV29-1; j_gene: TRBJ2-7; d_gene: TRBD1; abundance: few; CDR3nt: TGCAGCGTTGAACGGGGACAGAGCTACGAGCAGTACTTC; CDR3aa: CSVERGQSYEQYF
v_gene: TRBV10-3; j_gene: TRBJ1-1; d_gene: NA; abundance: NA; CDR3nt: TGTGCCATCGGCAAGCTGAACACTGAAGCTTTCTTT; CDR3aa: CAIGKLNTEAFF
v_gene: TRBV5-1; j_gene: TRBJ2-1; d_gene: NA; abundance: few; CDR3nt: TGCGCCAGCAGCCCCTCCCCCCGTACTAACAATGAGCAGTTCTTC; CDR3aa: CASSPSPRTNNEQFF
v_gene: TRBV7-9; j_gene: TRBJ2-2; d_gene: TRBD1; abundance: once; CDR3nt: TGTGCCAGCAGCCCACACCGGACAGGGCCCGGGGAGCTGTTTTTT; CDR3aa: CASSPHRTGPGELFF
v_gene: TRBV2; j_gene: TRBJ1-4; d_gene: NA; abundance: few; CDR3nt: TGTGTCGGGGGAGCGGAGGTTGAAAAACTGTTTTTT; CDR3aa: CVGGAEVEKLFF
v_gene: TRBV27; j_gene: TRBJ2-4; d_gene: NA; abundance: NA; CDR3nt: TGTGCCAGCAGTTCGCGGGACGAGCGGTACTTC; CDR3aa: CASSSRDERYF
v_gene: TRBV28; j_gene: TRBJ1-2; d_gene: NA; abundance: many; CDR3nt: TGTGCCAGCAGTTTAGCCTATGGCTACACCTTC; CDR3aa: CASSLAYGYTF
v_gene: TRBV10-3; j_gene: TRBJ2-6; d_gene: NA; abundance: NA; CDR3nt: TGTGCCATCAGTGAGGGCAGGGGGGCCAACGTCCTGACTTTC; CDR3aa: CAISEGRGANVLTF
v_gene: TRBV28; j_gene: TRBJ2-5; d_gene: NA; abundance: NA; CDR3nt: TGTGCCAGCATTGTCCCAGGGAGGGAGACCCAGTACTTC; CDR3aa: CASIVPGRETQYF
v_gene: TRBV7-2; j_gene: TRBJ1-2; d_gene: NA; abundance: few; CDR3nt: TGTGCCACCGCAGGGTTCCCATCTGGCTACACCTTC; CDR3aa: CATAGFPSGYTF
v_gene: TRBV5-1; j_gene: TRBJ2-1; d_gene: TRBD2; abundance: few; CDR3nt: TGCGCCAGCAGCAAACGGACTAGCGGGAGGCTCCCCACAGACTACAATGAGCAGTTCTTC; CDR3aa: CASSKRTSGRLPTDYNEQFF
v_gene: TRBV7-8; j_gene: TRBJ1-2; d_gene: NA; abundance: NA; CDR3nt: TGTGCCAGCAGCTATTTCATGGCAGGGGGCTACACCTTC; CDR3aa: CASSYFMAGGYTF
v_gene: TRBV6-6; j_gene: TRBJ2-5; d_gene: TRBD2; abundance: many; CDR3nt: TGTGCCAGCAGGCGCGGGACTAGCGGGGACTTAGAGACCCAGTACTTC; CDR3aa: CASRRGTSGDLETQYF
v_gene: TRBV9; j_gene: TRBJ2-7; d_gene: TRBD1; abundance: NA; CDR3nt: TGTGCCAGCAGTGACGGACAGGGGCCAACCTACGAGCAGTACTTC; CDR3aa: CASSDGQGPTYEQYF
v_gene: TRBV24-1; j_gene: TRBJ2-3; d_gene: TRBD1; abundance: few; CDR3nt: TGTGCCACCAGTGATTCCGACAGGGGCAGAGATACGCAGTATTTT; CDR3aa: CATSDSDRGRDTQYF
v_gene: TRBV4-2; j_gene: TRBJ1-5; d_gene: NA; abundance: few; CDR3nt: TGTGCCAGCAGACAGTCGACCAACCCCGGGAATCAGCCCCAGCATTTT; CDR3aa: CASRQSTNPGNQPQHF
v_gene: TRBV2; j_gene: TRBJ2-3; d_gene: NA; abundance: few; CDR3nt: TGTGCCAGCAGTGAAAATACGCCTAAGAGCACAGATACGCAGTATTTT; CDR3aa: CASSENTPKSTDTQYF
v_gene: TRBV2; j_gene: TRBJ2-7; d_gene: NA; abundance: few; CDR3nt: TGTGCCAGCAGTGCCCAGGGATTCTCCTACGAGCAGTACTTC; CDR3aa: CASSAQGFSYEQYF
v_gene: TRBV5-1; j_gene: TRBJ2-1; d_gene: TRBD2; abundance: NA; CDR3nt: TGCGCCGGCAGCTTGGCGGCTAGCGGGCTTCAAGAGACCCAGTTCTTC; CDR3aa: CAGSLAASGLQETQFF
v_gene: TRBV3-1; j_gene: TRBJ2-5; d_gene: NA; abundance: NA; CDR3nt: TGTGCCAGCGGCCCGCACGCCCTGACCAAAGAGACCCAGTACTTC; CDR3aa: CASGPHALTKETQYF
v_gene: TRBV30; j_gene: TRBJ1-2; d_gene: NA; abundance: NA; CDR3nt: TGTGCCTGGAGTCGTTCCAGAAACTATGGCTACACCTTC; CDR3aa: CAWSRSRNYGYTF
v_gene: TRBV12-3/TRBV12-4; j_gene: TRBJ2-5; d_gene: TRBD2; abundance: NA; CDR3nt: TGTGCCAGCAGTTTATCCGGCGCGGGGGGTGAGACCCAGTACTTC; CDR3aa: CASSLSGAGGETQYF
v_gene: TRBV18; j_gene: TRBJ2-1; d_gene: NA; abundance: NA; CDR3nt: TGTGCCAGCTCACCCAGTGAGGGGATCCATACGGATGAGCAGTTCTTC; CDR3aa: CASSPSEGIHTDEQFF
v_gene: TRBV11-3; j_gene: TRBJ2-3; d_gene: TRBD2; abundance: NA; CDR3nt: TGTGCCAGCAGCCCACGGTCGGTAGCGGGAGTGTTAGATACGCAGTATTTT; CDR3aa: CASSPRSVAGVLDTQYF
v_gene: TRBV11-2; j_gene: TRBJ1-2; d_gene: NA; abundance: NA; CDR3nt: TGTGCCAGCAGCTTACAAGGAGATTACAGCTACACCTTC; CDR3aa: CASSLQGDYSYTF
v_gene: TRBV27; j_gene: TRBJ2-1; d_gene: NA; abundance: NA; CDR3nt: TGTGCCAGCAGTTTGGGGGATGTCAATGAGCAGTTCTTC; CDR3aa: CASSLGDVNEQFF
v_gene: TRBV24-1; j_gene: TRBJ2-2; d_gene: TRBD2; abundance: NA; CDR3nt: TGTGCCACCAGTGCCCTAGCGGGGGGACTTAACACCGGGGAGCTGTTTTTT; CDR3aa: CATSALAGGLNTGELFF
v_gene: TRBV20-1; j_gene: TRBJ1-5; d_gene: NA; abundance: many; CDR3nt: TGCAGTGCTGCAAGCAATCAGCCCCAGCATTTT; CDR3aa: CSAASNQPQHF
v_gene: TRBV20-1; j_gene: TRBJ2-1; d_gene: NA; abundance: NA; CDR3nt: TGCAGTGCTAGACAGACGAGCGACTACAATGAGCAGTTCTTC; CDR3aa: CSARQTSDYNEQFF
v_gene: TRBV20-1; j_gene: TRBJ2-3; d_gene: NA; abundance: few; CDR3nt: TGCAGTGCCGAAAGGGGGAACACAGATACGCAGTATTTT; CDR3aa: CSAERGNTDTQYF
v_gene: TRBV18; j_gene: TRBJ2-1; d_gene: TRBD1; abundance: NA; CDR3nt: TGTGCCAGCTCAGCGGGCGCCGGGACAGGGCAGGTTGAGCAGTTCTTC; CDR3aa: CASSAGAGTGQVEQFF
v_gene: TRBV12-3/TRBV12-4; j_gene: TRBJ2-3; d_gene: TRBD2; abundance: NA; CDR3nt: TGTGCCAGCAGTTCCCCCCAACTAGCGGCCGCAGATACGCAATATTTT; CDR3aa: CASSSPQLAAADTQYF
v_gene: TRBV20-1; j_gene: TRBJ1-6; d_gene: TRBD1; abundance: NA; CDR3nt: TGCAGTGCTGAAAGGACAGGGCGGGAGAATTCACCCCTCCACTTT; CDR3aa: CSAERTGRENSPLHF
v_gene: TRBV6-4; j_gene: TRBJ2-1; d_gene: TRBD2; abundance: few; CDR3nt: TGTGCCAGCCAATCTGGGGCTAGCGGGAGTAGGGAGCAGTTCTTC; CDR3aa: CASQSGASGSREQFF
v_gene: TRBV5-1; j_gene: TRBJ2-1; d_gene: NA; abundance: NA; CDR3nt: TGCGCCAGCAGCTTGGAGTGGCAGGGGCCATACAATGAGCAGTTCTTC; CDR3aa: CASSLEWQGPYNEQFF
v_gene: TRBV20-1; j_gene: TRBJ1-6; d_gene: NA; abundance: few; CDR3nt: TGCAGTGCTAGATCCCACCCGGCGGGGAGCTCCTATAATTCACCCCTCCACTTT; CDR3aa: CSARSHPAGSSYNSPLHF